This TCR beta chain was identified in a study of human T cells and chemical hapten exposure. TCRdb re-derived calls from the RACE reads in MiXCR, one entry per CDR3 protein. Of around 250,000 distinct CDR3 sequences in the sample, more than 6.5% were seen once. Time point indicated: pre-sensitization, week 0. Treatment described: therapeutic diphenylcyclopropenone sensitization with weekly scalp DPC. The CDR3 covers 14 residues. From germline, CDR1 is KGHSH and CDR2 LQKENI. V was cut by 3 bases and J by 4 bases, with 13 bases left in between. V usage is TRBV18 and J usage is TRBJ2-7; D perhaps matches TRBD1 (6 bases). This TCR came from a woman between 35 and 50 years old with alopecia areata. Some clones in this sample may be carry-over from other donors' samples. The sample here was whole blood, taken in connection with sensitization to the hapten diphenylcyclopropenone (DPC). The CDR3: CASSPDRIKYEQYF. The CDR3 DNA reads TGTGCCAGCTCACCCGACAGGATCAAATACGAGCAGTACTTC.